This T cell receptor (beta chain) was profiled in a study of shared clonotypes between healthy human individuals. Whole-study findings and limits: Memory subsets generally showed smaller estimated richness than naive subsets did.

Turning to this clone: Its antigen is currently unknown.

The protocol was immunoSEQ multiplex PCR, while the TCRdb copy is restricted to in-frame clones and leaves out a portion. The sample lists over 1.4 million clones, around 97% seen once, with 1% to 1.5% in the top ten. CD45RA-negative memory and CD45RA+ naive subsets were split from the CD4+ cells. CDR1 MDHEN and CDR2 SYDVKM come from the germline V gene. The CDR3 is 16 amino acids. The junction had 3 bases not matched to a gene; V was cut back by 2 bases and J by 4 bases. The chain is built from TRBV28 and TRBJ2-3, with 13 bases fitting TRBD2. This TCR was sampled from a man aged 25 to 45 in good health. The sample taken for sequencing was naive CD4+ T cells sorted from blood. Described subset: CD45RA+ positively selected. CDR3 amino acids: CASSLTTSGRPDTQYF. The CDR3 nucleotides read TGTGCCAGCAGTTTAACGACTAGCGGGAGGCCAGATACGCAGTATTTT.